The TCR beta chain described here comes from a study of blood T cell repertoires in COVID-19. As for the study in general: The United States, Italy and Spain were the sources of the acute and convalescent COVID-19 samples. PBMCs, B-cell-depleted T cells, or T cells provided the cDNA or gDNA that made up the material.

This CDR3 spans 14 amino acids. Germline values: CDR1 KGHSH, CDR2 LQKENI. V lost 8 bases and J 9 bases, leaving 20 bases between the germline ends. Methods used by the authors: Reference gene primer amplification in the assay estimated nucleated cell counts. The method was immunoSEQ multiplex PCR; TCRdb's version includes in-frame clones alone and lacks a portion of them. V, J and clone size reflect that table, while D and trimming were determined from the DNA. Of a few hundred thousand clones listed, 70% to 90% were seen once; the top ten hold approximately 6.8%. The sequence was collected from a woman in her 70s with active or convalescent COVID-19. The chain recombines TRBV18 with TRBJ1-3; TRBD1 might be the D (5 bases). The sample taken for sequencing was peripheral blood. This chain's CDR3 is CASLQDTLESTIYF. CDR3 nucleotides: TGTGCCAGCCTTCAGGACACCCTTGAGAGCACCATATATTTT.